This T cell receptor beta chain is from a study of T cell repertoires in cytomegalovirus infection. Study as a whole: It can be stated that public TCR beta signatures indicated CMV infection as well as a matching HLA type.

TCRdb processed the reads anew with MiXCR; each CDR3 protein has one entry. The sample gives roughly 310,000 distinct CDR3 sequences, roughly a sixth of which show up once; 9.5% to 15% is in the top ten. This clonotype was picked up many times. This TCR was sampled from a human donor in good health (CMV status not recorded). Some clones in this sample may be carry-over from other donors' samples. Sequenced: PBMCs.

For the CDR3, the DNA is TGTGCCAGCAGCTTAGCGTCTGGGGGTACGGTCCCTAACTATGGCTACACCTTC. Amino acid sequence: CASSLASGGTVPNYGYTF. This chain connects TRBV7-8 to TRBJ1-2; D is perhaps TRBD1 (5 bases). Germline-derived CDR1 and CDR2 are SGHVS and FQNEAQ. Trimming left V 0 bases short and J 0 bases short, with 17 bases between. CDR3 length: 18 amino acids. The full variable domain, rest sourced from reference TRBV7-8 and TRBJ1-2, is GAGVSQSPRYKVAKRGQDVALRCDPISGHVSLFWYQQALGQGPEFLTYFQNEAQLDKSGLPSDRFFAERPEGSVSTLKIQRTQQEDSAVYLCASSLASGGTVPNYGYTFGSGTRLTVV.